A single sample is the source of the 19 T cell receptor beta chains below, sequenced in a study of read filtering for tumor transcriptome and immune sequencing. The library was built from about 400 ng RNA with molecular barcoded adaptors for alpha/delta and beta/gamma chains. TCRdb re-derived calls from the reads in MiXCR, one entry per CDR3 protein. The sample holds roughly 90,000 distinct CDR3 sequences; roughly an eighth are singletons and the top ten take 15%. Material: a population of CD138-negative cells sorted from bone marrow. The origin of the receptors is a donor at least 40 years old with multiple myeloma.

Ten or more counts support this clonotype. V usage is TRBV6-5 and J usage is TRBJ1-1; no clear D gene. The germline CDR1 and CDR2 sequences are MNHEY and SVGAGI. Trimming shortened V by 4 bases and J by 2 bases, and 8 bases separated the two germline ends. The CDR3 extends over 13 amino acids. As DNA, the CDR3 is TGTGCCAGCAGTTCCCTATATAACACTGAAGCTTTCTTT. As protein: CASSSLYNTEAFF.

This clonotype occurred a few times. A much larger clone sits a single nucleotide away, making a read error possible. The chain employs TRBV5-1 and TRBJ2-3; D gene ambiguous. The germline gives CDR1 SGHRS, CDR2 YFSETQ. V was clipped by 0 bases and J by 2 bases, with 13 bases between them. CDR3 length equals 16 residues. Written as DNA, the CDR3 is TGCGCCAGCAGCTTGGGCGTAAACGTTTACACAGATACGCAGTATTTT. Encoded protein: CASSLGVNVYTDTQYF.

This clonotype was detected many times. This chain links TRBV11-2 with TRBJ2-7; TRBD1 is a possible D gene (6 bases). CDR1 and CDR2 (germline): SGHAT, FQNNGV. This CDR3 spans 17 amino acids. V lost 1 base and J lost 2, with 18 bases in between. The CDR3 here is CASSLGRMGQRAYEQYF. In nucleotides, the CDR3 is TGTGCCAGCAGCTTAGGGCGAATGGGACAACGGGCCTACGAGCAGTACTTC.

V usage is TRBV20-1 and J usage is TRBJ2-7; 7 bases map to TRBD2. This CDR3 has 13 amino acids. Germline CDR1 reads DFQATT; CDR2 reads SNEGSKA (reference sequence). Trimming at V came to 1 base and at J to 3 bases, leaving 3 bases not matched to a gene. The CDR3 coding sequence is TGCAGTGCTAGAGGCGGGACTAACTACGAGCAGTACTTC. Encoded protein: CSARGGTNYEQYF.

Remarks on this clonotype: A far larger clone is just one base off, so this is likely a read error. The rearrangement joins TRBV11-3 to TRBJ2-1; D is unresolved. The CDR3 consists of 12 residues. Looked up from germline, CDR1 is SGHNT and CDR2 is YENEEA. In nucleotides, the CDR3 is TGTGCCGGCAGTCCAGTACTCCCTGAGCAGTTCTTC. Translated, it gives CAGSPVLPEQFF.

At least ten counts were recorded for this clonotype. The chain has TRBV11-2 and TRBJ1-1; 10 nucleotides line up with TRBD1. V lost 1 base and J lost 11; bases outside the gene matches: 7. The CDR3 extends over 14 amino acids. Germline CDR1 SGHAT, CDR2 FQNNGV. CDR3 in amino acids: CASSLVRGTGVAFF. The CDR3 region has the DNA TGTGCCAGCAGCTTAGTTCGAGGGACAGGGGTGGCTTTCTTT.

The rearrangement joins TRBV6-6 to TRBJ1-5; no clear D gene. Trimming removed 5 bases at V and 6 bases at J, with 14 bases between. Germline CDR1 is MNHNY and CDR2 is SVGAGI (reference sequence). The CDR3 is made up of 14 amino acids. The CDR3 DNA sequence: TGTGCCAGCAGTCCAAATCAAGGACTTCAGCCCCAGCATTTT. It translates to CASSPNQGLQPQHF.

This clonotype has a count of ten or more. The genes are TRBV2 and TRBJ2-7; 10 bases match TRBD1. V was pared by 7 bases and J by 2 bases, with 8 bases of the junction left unmatched. From germline, CDR1 is SNHLY and CDR2 FYNNEI. There are 15 residues in the CDR3. For the CDR3, the DNA is TGTGCCAGCATTAATGGACAGGGGGGGGCCTACGAGCAGTACTTC. The encoded protein is CASINGQGGAYEQYF.

This clonotype came up many times. The V gene is TRBV7-2, the J gene TRBJ2-1, with D unclear. The CDR3 extends over 14 amino acids. The germline CDR1 and CDR2 sequences are SGHTA and FQGNSA. V dropped 3 bases and J dropped 1 base, with 7 bases sitting between them. This CDR3 is CASSFDGSYNEQFF. The CDR3 DNA sequence: TGTGCCAGCAGCTTTGACGGTTCCTACAATGAGCAGTTCTTC.

The rearrangement uses TRBV2 and TRBJ2-2; D is uncertain. V was shortened by 6 bases and J by 1 base, with 12 bases between the two germline ends. The CDR3 has 15 amino acids. In germline, CDR1 is SNHLY, CDR2 FYNNEI. Here the CDR3 DNA reads TGTGCCAGCAGCCGTTTGGGCAGGAACACCGGGGAGCTGTTTTTT. Translation: CASSRLGRNTGELFF.

This clonotype was seen ten or more times. The chain uses TRBV28 and TRBJ1-1; D possibly corresponds to TRBD1 (5 bases). CDR3 size: 15 residues. Trimming removed 2 bases at V and 2 bases at J, with 12 bases between. From germline, CDR1 is MDHEN and CDR2 SYDVKM. CDR3 loop: CASSLHSGGNTEAFF. The CDR3 DNA follows: TGTGCCAGCAGTTTACATTCGGGGGGAAACACTGAAGCTTTCTTT.

This clonotype was seen repeatedly, ten times or more. The CDR3 region has the DNA TGCGCCAGCAGCTCAGCCGGGACCTCTCAAGAGACCCAGTACTTC. Its translation: CASSSAGTSQETQYF. V and J are TRBV5-1 and TRBJ2-5; the D call may be TRBD1 or TRBD2 (5 bases each). Trimming took off 3 bases at V and 2 bases at J, with 14 bases between the two ends. CDR1 and CDR2 from the germline V gene are SGHRS and YFSETQ. The CDR3 runs to 15 residues.

Regarding this clonotype: With a much larger clone just one base away, this may be a read error. The gene calls are TRBV24-1 and TRBJ2-7, with 9 bases lining up with TRBD1. Per germline, CDR1 KGHDR and CDR2 SFDVKD. The CDR3 has 15 residues. CDR3 protein: CATSDPGQGTYEQHF. CDR3 sequence (DNA): TGTGCCACCAGTGACCCCGGACAGGGGACCTACGAGCAGCACTTC.

This clonotype was observed at least ten times. J is TRBJ2-7 and V is TRBV12-5; weak D call: TRBD1 (5 bases). With 0 bases removed from V and 1 base from J, the gap between germline ends came to 16 bases. The germline V gene has CDR1 LGHNT and CDR2 FRNRAP. This CDR3 spans 17 amino acids. CDR3 protein: CASGLVLGQPSSYEQYF. The CDR3 DNA reads TGTGCTAGTGGTTTGGTACTGGGGCAGCCTTCTTCCTACGAGCAGTACTTC.

This clonotype was observed at least ten times. V and J are TRBV5-1 and TRBJ2-3; 9 positions agree with TRBD2. Per the germline V gene, CDR1 is SGHRS and CDR2 is YFSETQ. V dropped 4 bases and J dropped 2; count of bases not matched to a gene: 11. There are 17 residues in the CDR3. The CDR3 region has the DNA TGCGCCAGCAGCCCATGGGGACTAGCTGATATCACAGATACGCAGTATTTT. It encodes CASSPWGLADITDTQYF.

This clonotype has more than one count but fewer than ten. The rearrangement uses TRBV6-2 or TRBV6-3 and TRBJ2-3, with 8 bases aligning to TRBD2. Germline V gives CDR1 MNHEY, CDR2 SVGEGT. The CDR3 length is 16 residues. V lost 0 bases, J lost 3 bases, and 5 bases stayed unmatched. CDR3 loop: CASSYSISGTTDTQYF. The DNA of the CDR3 is TGTGCCAGCAGTTACTCGATTAGCGGGACTACAGATACGCAGTATTTT.

This clonotype was counted ten times or more. The chain carries TRBV7-2 and TRBJ2-2; 7 nucleotides align to TRBD2. This CDR3 is 14 amino acids long. V shed 5 bases and J 5 bases; nucleotides not matched to a gene: 5. Germline CDR1 SGHTA, CDR2 FQGNSA. The DNA of the CDR3 is TGTGCCAGCAGCCCTGGGACTATGACCGGGGAGCTGTTTTTT. Translated: CASSPGTMTGELFF.

This clonotype appeared many times. V gene TRBV9 combines with J gene TRBJ2-1; D ambiguous. This CDR3 is built from 14 residues. Germline V gene data show CDR1 as SGDLS and CDR2 as YYNGEE. Trimming pared 3 bases from V and 10 bases from J, leaving 17 bases between. The CDR3 region is CASSDGPQPDEQFF. The CDR3 DNA follows: TGTGCCAGCAGCGACGGCCCCCAACCTGACGAGCAGTTCTTC.

This clonotype showed up many times. V usage is TRBV2 and J usage is TRBJ1-5; the D is unclear. The germline V and J ends were trimmed by 2 bases and 4 bases, with 9 bases remaining between them. Per the germline V gene, CDR1 is SNHLY and CDR2 is FYNNEI. The CDR3 is 14 amino acids. The CDR3 sequence is CASSEWGSNQPQHF. The DNA of the CDR3 is TGTGCCAGCAGTGAATGGGGTTCGAATCAGCCCCAGCATTTT.